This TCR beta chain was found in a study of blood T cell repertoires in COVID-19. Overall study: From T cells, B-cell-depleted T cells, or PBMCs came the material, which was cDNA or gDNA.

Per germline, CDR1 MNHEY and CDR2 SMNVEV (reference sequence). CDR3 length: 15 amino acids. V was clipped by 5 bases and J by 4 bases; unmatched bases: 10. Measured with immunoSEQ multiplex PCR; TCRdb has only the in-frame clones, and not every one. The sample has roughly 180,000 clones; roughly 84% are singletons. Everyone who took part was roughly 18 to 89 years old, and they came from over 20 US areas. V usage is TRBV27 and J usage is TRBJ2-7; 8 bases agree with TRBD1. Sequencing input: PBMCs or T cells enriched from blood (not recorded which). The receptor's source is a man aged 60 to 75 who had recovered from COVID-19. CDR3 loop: CASSPRDRIGYEQYF. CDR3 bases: TGTGCCAGCAGTCCGCGGGACAGGATAGGATACGAGCAGTACTTC.